One and the same sample provided the 10 T cell receptor beta chains below, sequenced in a study of shared clonotypes between healthy human individuals (dated by TCRdb to about 2020). Libraries came from the immunoSEQ multiplex PCR assay. TCRdb obtained this table from immuneACCESS and retained in-frame rearrangements with V and J assigned. These tables miss some clones; where compared with another copy, unresolved V genes account for less than half of the shortfall, and the remainder is unexplained. The sample contains about 2.4 million clones, roughly 93% of them found a single time. Around 0.4% of the sample goes to the ten largest clones. The sequenced sample was naive CD4+ T cells from PBMCs. The cell subset or site label, read with the paper, signifies: CD45RA+ positively selected. Source of these receptors: a man aged 18 to 29 in good health. Some clones in this sample may be carry-over from other donors' samples.

The chain recombines TRBV5-1 with TRBJ2-5; TRBD1 matches 7 bases. Judging by the DNA end, TRBJ2-7 fits better; the J call may be wrong. The CDR3 runs to 15 residues. CDR1 and CDR2 from the germline V gene are SGHRS and YFSETQ. CDR3 bases: TGCGCCAGCAGCTTGGCCCCGGGACAGAACTACGAGCAGTACTTC. It yields the protein CASSLAPGQNYEQYF.

The chain recombines TRBV19 with TRBJ1-1, with 9 bases identical to TRBD1. CDR1 is LNHDA and CDR2 is SQIVND in the germline V gene (reference sequence). This CDR3 is 17 amino acids long. J gave up 6 bases and V 7 bases, and 18 bases lay outside the gene matches. CDR3 sequence reads: CASTRLGLGTGLAEAFF. The CDR3 DNA sequence: TGTGCCAGTACCCGGTTGGGATTAGGGACAGGGTTAGCTGAAGCTTTCTTT.

The CDR3: CASSLGDRGSPSGNTIYF. The CDR3 DNA sequence: TGCGCCAGCAGCTTAGGGGACAGGGGATCCCCCTCTGGAAACACCATATATTTT. This rearrangement joins TRBV5-1 to TRBJ1-3; TRBD1 agrees at 10 bases. Germline V CDR1 and CDR2: SGHRS, YFSETQ. The CDR3 runs to 18 residues. V shed 2 bases and J 0 bases; nucleotides not matched to a gene: 8. The whole variable domain, remainder taken from reference TRBV5-1 and TRBJ1-3, is KAGVTQTPRYLIKTRGQQVTLSCSPISGHRSVSWYQQTPGQGLQFLFEYFSETQRNKGNFPGRFSGRQFSNSRSEMNVSTLELGDSALYLCASSLGDRGSPSGNTIYFGEGSWLTVV.

The J gene is TRBJ1-5, the V gene TRBV6-1; D gene uncertain. V shed 0 bases and J shed 0 bases, with 9 bases lying between them. Germline V gene data show CDR1 as MNHNS and CDR2 as SASEGT. The CDR3 consists of 16 residues. Here the CDR3 DNA reads TGTGCCAGCAGTGAAGCGGCGGGGTATAGCAATCAGCCCCAGCATTTT. Encoded protein: CASSEAAGYSNQPQHF.

J is TRBJ1-1 and V is TRBV5-1; D might be TRBD1 (6 bases). Germline V gene data show CDR1 as SGHRS and CDR2 as YFSETQ. The CDR3 spans 15 residues. With 1 base removed from V and 1 base from J, the gap between germline ends came to 11 bases. CDR3 DNA sequence: TGCGCCAGCAGCTTGATGGGGGCCCCGAACACTGAAGCTTTCTTT. Its protein product is CASSLMGAPNTEAFF.

As for this clone: In the same sample, other DNA sequences code for this CDR3. The chain combines TRBV18 with TRBJ2-5; 7 bases are a match to TRBD1. CDR1 KGHSH and CDR2 LQKENI come from the germline V gene. This CDR3 has 14 residues. V shed 3 bases, J shed 1 base, and the junction held 2 bases outside the gene matches. The CDR3 nucleotides are TGTGCCAGCTCACCGGCAGGGGGCCAAGAGACCCAGTACTTC. This encodes CASSPAGGQETQYF.

This chain links TRBV2 with TRBJ2-1; 8 bases agree with TRBD2. Germline CDR1 reads SNHLY; CDR2 reads FYNNEI. The CDR3 runs 12 residues. Losses at the gene ends were 6 bases for V and 7 bases for J; bases not matched to a gene: 2. The CDR3 reads CASRGTSNEQFF. CDR3 nucleotide sequence: TGTGCCAGCAGAGGGACTAGTAATGAGCAGTTCTTC.

CDR3: CASSDVGSETQYF. The DNA of the CDR3 is TGCGCCAGCAGTGACGTCGGGTCAGAGACCCAGTACTTC. The chain combines TRBV10-2 with TRBJ2-5; D not certain. Between the trimmed V and J ends, which lost 3 bases and 4 bases, there was a span of 9 bases. The CDR3 totals 13 residues. Germline V gives CDR1 WSHSY, CDR2 SAAADI.

The V call is TRBV9, the J call TRBJ2-1, with no clear D. Looked up from germline, CDR1 is SGDLS and CDR2 is YYNGEE. The CDR3 covers 13 residues. Between the trimmed V and J ends, which lost 3 bases and 0 bases, there was a span of 4 bases. The CDR3 region is CASSGVSYNEQFF. The CDR3 nucleotides are TGTGCCAGCAGCGGGGTCTCCTACAATGAGCAGTTCTTC.

The chain couples TRBV27 to TRBJ1-1; D ambiguous. Trimming left V 5 bases short and J 5 bases short, with 21 bases between. CDR3 size: 16 residues. Germline loops: CDR1 MNHEY, CDR2 SMNVEV (reference sequence). CDR3 region: CASSQARPFGSTEAFF. The DNA of the CDR3 is TGTGCCAGCAGTCAAGCCCGCCCTTTCGGTTCGACTGAAGCTTTCTTT.